Each of the 9 T cell receptor beta chains below was sequenced from the same sample in a study of T cells expressing NK-cell markers. One entry per CDR3 protein, without DNA, is what TCRdb gives after re-calling the 5' RACE reads. The ten top clones account for approximately 0.41%, within a sample of some 300,000 distinct CDR3 sequences. The sample was blood T cells: a sorted CD56 or NKG2C T cell subset, CD4+ or CD8+ T cells, or bulk PBMC T cells (not recorded which). Receptors originate from a man in his late teens or twenties in good health.

This chain joins TRBV28 and TRBJ1-3. CDR3 size: 15 residues. Germline V gene sequence: CDR1 MDHEN, CDR2 SYDVKM. The CDR3 sequence: CASSLQAGTGNTIYF.

This sequence joins TRBV5-1 and TRBJ1-4. CDR1 and CDR2 (germline): SGHRS, YFSETQ. The CDR3 sequence is 13 residues long. CDR3 sequence reads: CASKFGENEKLFF.

The J gene is TRBJ1-4, the V gene TRBV6-5; TCRdb names TRBD1, which stays unverified in the absence of DNA. This CDR3 spans 14 amino acids. Germline CDR1 and CDR2: MNHEY and SVGAGI. This CDR3 is CASRVQGPNEKLFF.

The chain employs TRBV5-4 and TRBJ1-1; TCRdb's assignment of TRBD1 cannot be checked, as there is no DNA. CDR1 SGHNT and CDR2 YYREEE come from the germline V gene (reference sequence). This CDR3 spans 17 amino acids. CDR3 protein: CASSLGGAGTGLRKAFF. The full variable domain, rest sourced from reference TRBV5-4 and TRBJ1-1, is ETGVTQSPTHLIKTRGQQVTLRCSSQSGHNTVSWYQQALGQGPQFIFQYYREEENGRGNFPPRFSGLQFPNYSSELNVNALELDDSALYLCASSLGGAGTGLRKAFFGQGTRLTVV.

This rearrangement joins TRBV5-1 to TRBJ1-1; TCRdb picks TRBD1, but there is no DNA to check that call. The germline gives CDR1 SGHRS, CDR2 YFSETQ. CDR3 length: 14 amino acids. The CDR3 region is CASSLVGGHTEAFF.

V usage is TRBV29-1 and J usage is TRBJ2-6. Germline CDR1 SQVTM, CDR2 ANQGSEA. The CDR3 covers 15 residues. CDR3 residues: CSVDPRLSGANVLTF.

The chain has TRBV10-3 and TRBJ2-3. Germline values: CDR1 ENHRY, CDR2 SYGVKD. There are 13 residues in the CDR3. Here the CDR3 reads CAISSSSLDTQYF.

The CDR3 sequence: CSAPSYRRPPGELFF. The gene calls are TRBV20-1 and TRBJ2-2; no DNA is available, so the TRBD2 call from TCRdb remains unchecked. The CDR3 extends over 15 amino acids. The germline V gene has CDR1 DFQATT and CDR2 SNEGSKA (reference sequence).

The chain employs TRBV12-3 or TRBV12-4 and TRBJ2-1; TCRdb's assignment of TRBD1 cannot be checked, as there is no DNA. The CDR3 totals 17 residues. CDR3 loop: CASRSVGVGWPYNEQFF.